This T cell receptor (beta chain) was captured in a study of vaccination effects on CD4 cells after COVID-19 (dated by TCRdb to about 2022). Background for the entire study: Across the study, the median time from the second dose to post-vaccine sampling was 72 days (range 14 to 241). The study compared SARS-CoV-2 spike-specific CD4+ TCR repertoires before and after mRNA vaccination in COVID-19 convalescent patients and infection-naive vaccine recipients. The full study included roughly 10 COVID-19 convalescent patients and a few SARS-CoV-2-naive healthy vaccine recipients. Cultures from other donors in the study were sequenced using the Oncomine TCR Beta short-read assay on an Illumina iSeq 100.

Points on this clone: Its target antigen remains unknown. Per-base qualities were not stored, and no clone one base away is much larger.

Paper-wide results and their limitations: Marked clonal contraction was observed in both infection-induced and vaccine-induced clones at late post-vaccination timepoints, consistent with waning T cell responses. Only a small number of convalescent patients were included, and no early post-infection timepoints were available, which limited the study. Among healthy vaccine recipients, nearly all vaccine-induced clones were SARS-CoV-2 mono-reactive, and just 1 of 255 was cross-reactive with common cold coronaviruses.

The ViraFEST assay stimulated PBMC with viral peptide pools and then used TCR sequencing to identify antigen-specific CD4+ T cell clonotypes by expansion. After more than nine days of culture, CD4+ T cells were isolated with the EasySep CD4+ T cell isolation kit. Participants received two doses of either the BNT162b2 or the mRNA-1273 mRNA SARS-CoV-2 vaccine. The absence of prior SARS-CoV-2 infection in healthy vaccine recipients was confirmed by negative nucleocapsid antibodies before and after vaccination. Roughly 2.1 million PBMC per well were cultured in IMDM with about 5.4% human AB serum, around 10 IU/ml IL-2 and gentamicin, plus 10 ug/ml peptides. Half of the culture medium was replaced with fresh IL-2-containing medium on days 3 and 7. Each peptide stimulation condition was cultured in triplicate wells unless otherwise noted. PBMC were separated from whole blood using Ficoll-Paque Plus gradient centrifugation and were then either cryopreserved at -140C or used fresh. The spike proteins of SARS-CoV-2 and of the common cold coronaviruses HCoV-NL63, HCoV-OC43 and HCoV-229E were spanned by overlapping peptide pools. The QIAamp micro DNA kit was used to extract genomic DNA from the cultured CD4+ T cells.

The library came from the immunoSEQ multiplex PCR assay. DNA from the cultured and isolated CD4+ T cells underwent TCR beta CDR3 sequencing. Processing in the source paper ran as follows. The analysis removed non-productive TCR sequences, trimmed reads to the CDR3 region, and retained only CDR3s that were 7 or more amino acids long. Antigen-specific clonotypes were identified with the MANAFEST web app by comparing expansion in peptide wells against reference cultures. For clones to be considered positive, expansion at FDR<0.05 versus reference and all other wells, an odds ratio above 5, and a frequency above 0.1% in two replicate wells were required. A clonotype was defined as cross-reactive if the clonotype was significantly expanded both in SARS-CoV-2 spike wells and in at least one common cold coronavirus spike condition. Levenshtein distance calculated with the stringdist R package was used to assess CDR3 similarity, and unrooted trees were constructed with ape in R 3.6.1. In TCRdb, the immuneACCESS table is reduced to in-frame sequences with V and J assigned. These tables do not hold every clone; where another copy was compared, an unresolved V gene accounts for under half, and the others remain unexplained. The D gene and trimming were derived from the DNA, and the V and J assignments and clone size from that table. The sample table holds approximately 70,000 clones, of which 76% were seen once. In total, the top ten clones hold 0.95% of the sample.

Specimen: CD4+ T cells from PBMCs cultured with HCoV-OC43 spike peptides, collected after COVID-19 vaccination. The meaning of the sample's cell subset or site label: HCoV-OC43 spike overlapping peptide pool stimulation. This receptor was obtained from a human donor who received a COVID-19 vaccine.

The CDR3 region has the sequence CASSKGNGTAYNEQFF. The DNA sequence is TGTGCCAGCAGCAAGGGTAACGGGACTGCTTACAATGAGCAGTTCTTC. The rearranged segments are TRBV21-1 and TRBJ2-1; the D segment call TRBD2 is taken from the table without a DNA check. TRBV21-1 is noted as a pseudogene. Including cysteine and phenylalanine, the CDR3 has 16 amino acids. The kept DNA is CDR3 alone, 48 bases in frame from the first base.